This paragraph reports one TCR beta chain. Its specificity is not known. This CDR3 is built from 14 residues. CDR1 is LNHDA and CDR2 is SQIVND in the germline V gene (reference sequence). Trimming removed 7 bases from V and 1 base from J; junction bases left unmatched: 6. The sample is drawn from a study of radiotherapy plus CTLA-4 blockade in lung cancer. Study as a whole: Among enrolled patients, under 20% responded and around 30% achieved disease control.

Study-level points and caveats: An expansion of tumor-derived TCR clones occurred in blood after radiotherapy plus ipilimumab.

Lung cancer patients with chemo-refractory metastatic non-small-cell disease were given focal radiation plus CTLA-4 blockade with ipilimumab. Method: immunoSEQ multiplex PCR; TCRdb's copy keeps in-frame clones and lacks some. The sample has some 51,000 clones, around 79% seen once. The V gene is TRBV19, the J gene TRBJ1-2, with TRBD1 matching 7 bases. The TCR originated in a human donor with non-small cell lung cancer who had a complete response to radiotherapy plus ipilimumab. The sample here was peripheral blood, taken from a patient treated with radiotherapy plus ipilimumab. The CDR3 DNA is TGTGCCAGTATCGGCGACAGGGATAACTATGGCTACACCTTC. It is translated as CASIGDRDNYGYTF.